This T cell receptor (beta chain) was documented in a study of blood T cells in healthy people across ages. Study-wide results and limits: Measured against age, TCR beta diversity per million T cells decreased in a roughly linear manner. Correlation between TCR beta diversity and naive T cell percentage was strong.

This clonotype has more than one count but fewer than ten. The antigen is unknown. Possible read error: a much larger clone is one base away. The CDR3 covers 16 residues. With 3 bases clipped from V and 3 bases from J, the junction kept 9 bases outside the gene matches. Germline assignment: CDR1 MNHEY and CDR2 SMNVEV (reference sequence). It was with a sample-barcoded 5' primer and a J-beta primer mix that a second PCR of about 6 to 12 cycles was run. TCRdb re-analysed the 5' RACE reads in MiXCR, keeping a single row per CDR3 protein. The sample gives around 1,500,000 distinct CDR3 sequences, 28% of which show up once; less than 9.5% is in the top ten.

Sample: blood. The source of this sequence is a woman aged 30 to 39 in good health. The genes are TRBV27 and TRBJ2-7; the match to TRBD2 covers 9 bases. CDR3: CASSLSGGRGRYEQYF. The CDR3 bases are TGTGCCAGCAGTTTGAGTGGCGGGAGGGGGCGCTACGAGCAGTACTTC.